The 27 T cell receptor beta chains in this list originate from one sample, sequenced in a study of T cells after yellow fever vaccination. TCRdb processed the 5' RACE reads anew with MiXCR; each CDR3 protein has one entry. The repertoire has approximately 550,000 distinct CDR3 sequences, 19% of them found once; the top ten carry approximately 14%. This sample comprised PBMCs, obtained 15 days after the yellow fever booster vaccination. All receptors come from a man aged 25-45 years who received the YFV17D yellow fever vaccine.

The chain couples TRBV20-1 to TRBJ1-1, with 10 bases lining up with TRBD1. CDR3 size: 14 residues. Germline values: CDR1 DFQATT, CDR2 SNEGSKA (reference sequence). V shed 3 bases, J shed 3 bases, and the junction held 4 bases outside the gene matches. For the CDR3, the DNA is TGCAGTGCTAGTAGAGGACAGGGGGACACTGAAGCTTTCTTT. This sequence encodes CSASRGQGDTEAFF.

This clonotype showed up just a few times. The junction and the germline gene differ at one end; a read error may be behind it. The chain employs TRBV7-2 and TRBJ2-3; 7 nucleotides match TRBD1. The CDR3 spans 12 residues. Germline V lookup: CDR1 SGHTA, CDR2 FQGNSA. CDR3 sequence: CASRLGDSKPTF. CDR3 coding DNA: TGTGCCAGCCGATTAGGGGACAGTAAGCCTACTTTT.

This clonotype was recorded a few times. J is TRBJ1-1 and V is TRBV3-1; D possibly corresponds to TRBD1 (6 bases). Trimming took 3 bases from V and 4 from J, leaving 9 bases between them. The CDR3 spans 13 residues. Germline loops: CDR1 LGHDT, CDR2 YNNKEL (reference sequence). For the CDR3, the DNA is TGTGCCAGCAGCCATGTAGGGGGCACTGAAGCTTTCTTT. As protein: CASSHVGGTEAFF.

The rearrangement links TRBV20-1 to TRBJ2-2; no firm D call. The CDR3 sequence is 14 residues long. The V gene's germline CDR1 is DFQATT and CDR2 SNEGSKA (reference sequence). V was cut by 3 bases and J by 1 base, with 9 bases left in between. The CDR3 protein is CSASLQLNTGELFF. Written as DNA, the CDR3 is TGCAGTGCTAGCCTCCAGCTGAACACCGGGGAGCTGTTTTTT.

This chain links TRBV24-1 with TRBJ2-1; TRBD2 matches 8 bases. The CDR3 covers 18 residues. The V gene's germline CDR1 is KGHDR and CDR2 SFDVKD. The junction had 12 bases not matched to a gene; V was cut back by 2 bases and J by 4 bases. The CDR3 region is CATSDSKIGLAKYNEQFF. For the CDR3, the DNA is TGTGCCACCAGTGATTCAAAGATAGGACTAGCAAAGTACAATGAGCAGTTCTTC.

The CDR3 DNA reads as TGTGCCAGCAGCTTTGCACCGTCCTACGAGCAGTACTTC. This encodes CASSFAPSYEQYF. The gene calls are TRBV21-1 and TRBJ2-7. TRBV21-1 is shown as a pseudogene. This CDR3 is built from 13 residues.

This clonotype occurred a few times. V usage is TRBV12-3 or TRBV12-4 and J usage is TRBJ1-1; 8 positions match TRBD1. The CDR3 is 15 residues long. With 0 bases clipped from V and 4 bases from J, the junction kept 4 bases outside the gene matches. The CDR3 DNA reads as TGTGCCAGCAGTTTAGCGGACAGGGTGGGCACTGAAGCTTTCTTT. This translates into CASSLADRVGTEAFF.

The rearrangement links TRBV20-1 to TRBJ1-5; D gene unclear. Trimming removed 3 bases from V and 3 bases from J, with 15 bases in between. The CDR3 is 15 residues long. Germline V lookup: CDR1 DFQATT, CDR2 SNEGSKA (reference sequence). This CDR3 reads CSASRSSGVNQPQHF. As DNA, the CDR3 is TGCAGTGCTAGTAGGTCATCGGGAGTCAATCAGCCCCAGCATTTT.

This sequence joins TRBV29-1 and TRBJ2-5; no clear D gene. The CDR3 length is 13 residues. Germline V gene sequence: CDR1 SQVTM, CDR2 ANQGSEA. V lost 3 bases to trimming and J lost 4 bases, with 12 bases between them. CDR3 in amino acids: CSVDPRGAETQYF. The CDR3 nucleotides read TGCAGCGTTGACCCCAGAGGAGCAGAGACCCAGTACTTC.

The table lists this clonotype with a few counts. The CDR3, as DNA: TGTGCCAGCAGCTTAGTGGGACTAGCGGGGACCACAGATACGCAGTATTTT. As protein: CASSLVGLAGTTDTQYF. The genes are TRBV7-2 and TRBJ2-3, with TRBD2 identical over 13 bases. The CDR3 length is 17 residues. V was pared by 1 base and J by 2 bases, with 3 bases of the junction left unmatched. Per germline, CDR1 SGHTA and CDR2 FQGNSA.

This chain uses TRBV15 with TRBJ1-5; D ambiguous. Germline CDR1 and CDR2: LNHNV and YYDKDF (reference sequence). This CDR3 is 12 amino acids long. V lost 0 bases to trimming and J lost 9 bases, with 6 bases between them. The CDR3 loop is CATSREIRPQHF. The CDR3 DNA is TGTGCCACCAGCAGAGAAATACGGCCCCAGCATTTT.

This clonotype appeared a few times. The chain is built from TRBV27 and TRBJ1-6, with a weak D call TRBD1 (6 bases). The germline V gene has CDR1 MNHEY and CDR2 SMNVEV (reference sequence). With 1 base removed from V and 7 bases from J, the gap between germline ends came to 11 bases. The CDR3 is 15 residues long. CDR3 sequence: CASSLFGDNNSPLHF. The CDR3 DNA follows: TGTGCCAGCAGTTTATTCGGGGACAACAATTCACCCCTCCACTTT.

The chain employs TRBV7-2 and TRBJ2-1; D unresolved. Germline-derived CDR1 and CDR2 are SGHTA and FQGNSA. Trimming stripped 5 bases from V and 4 bases from J, with 18 bases between. The CDR3 sequence is 16 residues long. The CDR3 loop reads CASSIEWTPLYNEQFF. The CDR3, as DNA: TGTGCCAGCAGCATAGAGTGGACCCCCTTATACAATGAGCAGTTCTTC.

This clonotype was seen a handful of times. V usage is TRBV3-1 and J usage is TRBJ1-5, with 7 positions matching TRBD1. This CDR3 has 14 amino acids. J gave up 4 bases and V 5 bases, and 5 bases lay outside the gene matches. Looked up from germline, CDR1 is LGHDT and CDR2 is YNNKEL (reference sequence). The CDR3 here is CASSSTGVNQPQHF. The CDR3 bases are TGTGCCAGCAGCTCAACAGGGGTAAATCAGCCCCAGCATTTT.

This chain connects TRBV11-2 to TRBJ2-3, with 7 positions matching TRBD2. With V trimmed by 4 bases and J by 10 bases, 8 bases remained unmatched. The CDR3 is 13 residues long. Germline values: CDR1 SGHAT, CDR2 FQNNGV. The CDR3 protein is CASSSGLGRAQYF. In nucleotides, the CDR3 is TGTGCCAGCAGCTCCGGACTAGGACGGGCGCAGTATTTT. Full variable domain (missing parts from reference TRBV11-2 and TRBJ2-3): EAGVAQSPRYKIIEKRQSVAFWCNPISGHATLYWYQQILGQGPKLLIQFQNNGVVDDSQLPKDRFSAERLKGVDSTLKIQPAKLEDSAVYLCASSSGLGRAQYFGPGTRLTVL.

This clonotype appeared a few times. The chain links TRBV10-2 to TRBJ2-1; D gene unclear. V was trimmed by 8 bases and J by 7 bases, leaving 9 bases between them. The CDR3 extends over 11 amino acids. The V gene's germline CDR1 is WSHSY and CDR2 SAAADI. The CDR3 loop is CASVGPNEQFF. The CDR3 DNA reads as TGCGCCAGCGTCGGGCCTAATGAGCAGTTCTTC.

This clonotype was detected only a few times. This chain links TRBV7-3 with TRBJ2-1, with D unclear. Deletions cut 5 bases from V and 4 bases from J, with 6 bases between. The CDR3 spans 12 residues. Germline values: CDR1 SGHTA, CDR2 FQGTGA. The CDR3 sequence is CASSENYNEQFF. The CDR3, as DNA: TGTGCCAGCAGCGAAAATTACAATGAGCAGTTCTTC.

The CDR3 is CASSLEGQGLNEQFF. In DNA form, the CDR3 reads TGCGCCAGCAGCTTGGAGGGACAGGGTCTTAATGAGCAGTTCTTC. The V gene is TRBV5-1, the J gene TRBJ2-1; 9 bases match TRBD1. Germline CDR1 and CDR2: SGHRS and YFSETQ. This CDR3 comprises 15 residues. J gave up 7 bases and V 0 bases, and 5 bases lay outside the gene matches.

This clonotype was seen only a few times. The CDR3 reads CASSQQLRPGDYGYTF. DNA of the CDR3: TGTGCCAGCAGCCAACAGCTACGCCCCGGGGACTATGGCTACACCTTC. The rearrangement uses TRBV3-1 and TRBJ1-2, with D hard to call. The germline V gene has CDR1 LGHDT and CDR2 YNNKEL (reference sequence). The V end lost 2 bases, the J end lost 3 bases, and 16 bases lay between the germline ends. This CDR3 is 16 amino acids long.

The table lists this clonotype with a count of one. This chain links TRBV12-3 or TRBV12-4 with TRBJ1-1; 10 bases fit TRBD1. The CDR3 runs 17 residues. Germline trimming cut 4 bases from V and 1 base from J; bases unmatched to any gene: 9. In DNA form, the CDR3 reads TGTGCCAGCAGTTCCCCCGACAGGGGGCTTTCGAACACTGAAGCTTTCTTT. Translation: CASSSPDRGLSNTEAFF.

This clonotype has more than one count but fewer than ten. The chain carries TRBV7-2 and TRBJ2-1; no definite D call. This CDR3 spans 10 amino acids. Germline CDR1 and CDR2: SGHTA and FQGNSA. V was cut by 5 bases and J by 11 bases, with 7 bases left in between. DNA of the CDR3: TGTGCCAGCAGCGCGGAGAAGCAGTTCTTC. This sequence encodes CASSAEKQFF.

The chain is built from TRBV9 and TRBJ1-1; D not certain. This CDR3 is built from 16 residues. The germline CDR1 and CDR2 sequences are SGDLS and YYNGEE. V was trimmed by 0 bases and J by 1 base, leaving 13 bases between them. The CDR3 reads CASSVDGRQANTEAFF. Here the CDR3 DNA reads TGTGCCAGCAGCGTAGATGGGAGGCAGGCGAACACTGAAGCTTTCTTT.

The chain carries TRBV12-3 or TRBV12-4 and TRBJ2-7; 14 nucleotides align to TRBD2. Unmatched junction bases numbered 4, after V lost 6 bases and J lost 6 bases. There are 14 residues in the CDR3. Here the CDR3 reads CASSHGLAGGEQYF. CDR3 in DNA: TGTGCCAGCAGCCATGGACTAGCGGGAGGCGAGCAGTACTTC.

This clonotype has more than one count but fewer than ten. The chain has TRBV6-4 and TRBJ2-3; TRBD2 matches at 8 bases. CDR1 MRHNA and CDR2 SNTAGT come from the germline V gene. J gave up 2 bases and V 6 bases, and 7 bases lay outside the gene matches. The CDR3 is 15 residues long. The CDR3: CASRASGLNTDTQYF. The CDR3 coding sequence is TGTGCCAGCAGGGCTAGCGGGCTTAACACAGATACGCAGTATTTT.

This clonotype showed up just a few times. The chain carries TRBV9 and TRBJ2-3, with TRBD1 as a possible D gene (5 bases). The CDR3 has 15 amino acids. The germline V gene encodes CDR1 SGDLS and CDR2 YYNGEE. V lost 0 bases, J lost 2 bases, and 10 bases lay in between. The CDR3 region is CASSVGTRFTDTQYF. Written as DNA, the CDR3 is TGTGCCAGCAGCGTAGGGACACGCTTCACAGATACGCAGTATTTT.

The rearrangement uses TRBV18 and TRBJ2-4; D might be TRBD1 (5 bases). In germline, CDR1 is KGHSH, CDR2 LQKENI. V lost 2 bases to trimming and J lost 1 base, with 9 bases between them. The CDR3 runs 15 residues. The CDR3: CASSPAGMAKNIQYF. The CDR3 DNA reads as TGTGCCAGCTCACCAGCAGGGATGGCCAAAAACATTCAGTACTTC.

The chain employs TRBV7-2 and TRBJ2-7, with 11 bases that match TRBD2. CDR1 and CDR2 (germline): SGHTA, FQGNSA. The CDR3 runs to 15 residues. The junction had 12 bases not matched to a gene; V was cut back by 5 bases and J by 9 bases. CDR3 in amino acids: CASSPVTSGSAWQYF. Here the CDR3 DNA reads TGTGCCAGCAGCCCAGTCACTAGCGGGAGTGCGTGGCAGTACTTC.